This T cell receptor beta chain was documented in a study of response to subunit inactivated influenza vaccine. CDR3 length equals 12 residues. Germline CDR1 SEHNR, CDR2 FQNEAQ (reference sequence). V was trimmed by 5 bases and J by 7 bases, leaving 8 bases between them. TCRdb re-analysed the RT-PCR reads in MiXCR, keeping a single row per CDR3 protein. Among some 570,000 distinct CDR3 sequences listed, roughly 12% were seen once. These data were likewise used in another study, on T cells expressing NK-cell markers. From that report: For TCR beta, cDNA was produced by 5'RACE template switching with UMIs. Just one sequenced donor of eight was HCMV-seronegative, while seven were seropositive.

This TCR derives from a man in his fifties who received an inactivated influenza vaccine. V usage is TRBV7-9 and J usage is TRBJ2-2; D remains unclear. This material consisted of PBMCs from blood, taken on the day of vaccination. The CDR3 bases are TGTGCCAGCAGCCCCATCGTCGGGGAGCTGTTTTTT. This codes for CASSPIVGELFF. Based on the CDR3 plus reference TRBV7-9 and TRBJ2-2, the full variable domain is DTGVSQNPRHKITKRGQNVTFRCDPISEHNRLYWYRQTLGQGPEFLTYFQNEAQLEKSRLLSDRFSAERPKGSFSTLEIQRTEQGDSAMYLCASSPIVGELFFGEGSRLTVL.